These 3 T cell receptor beta chains originate from one sample sequenced in a study of T cell repertoires in cytomegalovirus infection. TCRdb re-called the reads with MiXCR, one entry per CDR3 protein. The sample includes 450,000 to 550,000 distinct CDR3 sequences, approximately 16% of them seen just once. Sequencing was performed on CD8+ T cells from PBMCs. The source is a human donor in good health (CMV status not recorded). Some clones in this sample may be carry-over from other donors' samples.

This clonotype was observed many times. V gene TRBV7-9 combines with J gene TRBJ2-5; possible D gene TRBD2, 5 bases. CDR3 length: 16 amino acids. V was shortened by 1 base and J by 5 bases, with 17 bases between the two germline ends. Germline lookup yields CDR1 SEHNR and CDR2 FQNEAQ (reference sequence). This chain's CDR3 is CASSLVGRPRRETQYF. In nucleotides, the CDR3 is TGTGCCAGCAGCTTAGTAGGACGGCCTAGGAGGGAGACCCAGTACTTC.

In its sample, this clonotype was seen many times. As DNA, the CDR3 is TGTGCCAGCAGCTTAGGACTAGCGGGGGGTTCTGGGGCCAACGTCCTGACTTTC. It yields the protein CASSLGLAGGSGANVLTF. The rearrangement links TRBV7-8 to TRBJ2-6; 13 bases match TRBD2. The junction had 1 base not matched to a gene; V was cut back by 1 base and J by 1 base. The germline CDR1 and CDR2 sequences are SGHVS and FQNEAQ. The CDR3 extends over 18 amino acids.

This clonotype has only a few counts. This chain connects TRBV9 to TRBJ2-3; unclear D gene. The V gene lost 3 bases and the J gene lost 5 bases, with 16 bases spanning the gap. Germline values: CDR1 SGDLS, CDR2 YYNGEE. The CDR3 is made up of 15 amino acids. CDR3: CASSAYSRNIDTQYF. Here the CDR3 DNA reads TGTGCCAGCAGCGCGTACTCCCGGAACATAGATACGCAGTATTTT.